The present T cell receptor beta chain was sequenced within a study of human T cells and chemical hapten exposure. At the level of the study: Upper-back patches of 0.01% DPC were read at 6 days. How much TCR each sample yielded varied, mostly because pooled library volumes differed slightly.

As for time point: pre-sensitization, week 0. Specified treatment: therapeutic diphenylcyclopropenone sensitization with weekly scalp DPC. Individual cDNA molecules (in the library) carried attached unique molecular identifiers. Via MiXCR, TCRdb re-called the RACE reads, giving one row per CDR3 protein. The table shows under 400,000 distinct CDR3 sequences, with more than 4.5% occurring only once. The clonotype originates from a woman aged 50 to 60 with alopecia areata. Some clones in this sample may be carry-over from other donors' samples. This specimen was whole blood, taken in connection with sensitization to the hapten diphenylcyclopropenone (DPC).

The CDR3 DNA reads TGTGCCACCCGGACGAGGGAGGCTGGGGCCAACGTCCTGACTTTC. It specifies CATRTREAGANVLTF. The rearrangement joins TRBV15 to TRBJ2-6, with a possible D match to TRBD2 (6 bases). V lost 8 bases to trimming and J lost 2 bases, with 13 bases between them. From germline, CDR1 is LNHNV and CDR2 YYDKDF (reference sequence). This CDR3 region has 15 residues.